This T cell receptor (beta chain) was profiled in a study of PD-L1 blockade in urothelial cancer. Profiling relied on immunoSEQ multiplex PCR, and the TCRdb table lists in-frame clones only, not all of them. The sample shows some 79,000 clones, more than 75% of them seen only once. V was clipped by 1 base and J by 4 bases, with 13 bases between them. Germline V gives CDR1 LGHNT, CDR2 FRNRAP. The CDR3 length is 15 residues. The sample was PBMCs, taken around atezolizumab (anti-PD-L1) treatment. The receptor was isolated from a man aged 70 or older with urothelial cancer. This chain connects TRBV12-5 to TRBJ1-2; D is uncertain. In DNA form, the CDR3 reads TGTGCTAGTGGTTTGGATGATGTGACAAGCTATGGCTACACCTTC. The encoded protein is CASGLDDVTSYGYTF.